One and the same sample provided the 2 T cell receptor beta chains below, sequenced in a study of cytomegalovirus exposure and HLA in healthy donors. Use of 60 Vbeta and 13 Jbeta primers characterized the PCR. Sequencing used immunoSEQ multiplex PCR; TCRdb keeps in-frame clones, though not all of them. In the table there are some 66,000 clones, roughly 73% of which are singletons. Specimen: PBMCs. These receptors were obtained from a man aged 35-49 years in good health and CMV-seronegative.

V gene TRBV5-5 combines with J gene TRBJ2-7; 7 bases line up with TRBD2. Germline V gives CDR1 SGHKS, CDR2 YYEKEE (reference sequence). This CDR3 spans 14 amino acids. V was pared by 0 bases and J by 2 bases, with 2 bases of the junction left unmatched. DNA for the CDR3: TGTGCCAGCAGCTTGGGTGCGGGGGCCTACGAGCAGTACTTC. It encodes CASSLGAGAYEQYF.

This clone was observed a handful of times. This chain joins TRBV4-1 and TRBJ1-4, with 7 nucleotides matching TRBD1. The CDR3 is made up of 17 amino acids. The V segment lost 3 bases and the J segment 7 bases; nucleotides outside the gene matches: 14. CDR1 is MGHRA, CDR2 YSYEKL, per germline. CDR3 protein: CASSQRQGPSVVEKLFF. In DNA, the CDR3 is TGCGCCAGCAGCCAGCGACAGGGCCCCTCCGTGGTTGAAAAACTGTTTTTT.